This T cell receptor beta chain was recovered during a study of T and B cells in COVID-19 patients. Study-level information: Of approximately 22 active-infection patients, 15 to 19 carried comorbidities linked to unfavorable COVID-19 outcome.

V was cut by 1 base and J by 3 bases, with 12 bases left in between. The CDR3 is 16 amino acids. Germline loops: CDR1 SEHNR, CDR2 FQNEAQ (reference sequence). As regards this clonotype: This could be a read error, since a much larger clone is one nucleotide away.

From blood, about 240-550 ng of genomic DNA served as TRB template. Multiplex PCR with BIOMED2 TRB-A/B primer pools amplified TRB rearrangements. One entry per CDR3 protein, called by TCRdb with MiXCR from the multiplex PCR reads. The data contain roughly 3,800 distinct CDR3 sequences, under 30% of them seen just once; the ten biggest clones take up about 19%. Specimen: blood. The clonotype was recovered from a human donor with active COVID-19. The chain employs TRBV7-9 and TRBJ2-2; no clear D. The CDR3 spells CASSLGGESDTGELFF. For the CDR3, the DNA is TGTGCCAGCAGCTTAGGTGGGGAATCAGACACCGGGGAGCTGTTTTTT.